These 8 T cell receptor beta chains came from one sample sequenced in a study of T-cell reconstitution after alpha-beta-depleted transplantation in children. Unique molecular identifiers tagged the TCRbeta library. TCRdb passed the PCR reads through MiXCR, listing each CDR3 protein once. The repertoire holds 440,000 or so distinct CDR3 sequences, approximately 10% seen once, with 4.5% to 6% in the top ten. This sample comprised PBMCs from the stem cell graft donor, obtained from the stem cell graft. All receptors derive from a human donor who donated a stem cell graft to a child with acute myeloid leukemia.

The V and J genes are TRBV27 and TRBJ2-3, with TRBD2 identical over 16 bases. The junction had 2 bases not matched to a gene; V was cut back by 3 bases and J by 2 bases. The length of the CDR3 is 17 residues. Germline V CDR1 and CDR2: MNHEY, SMNVEV (reference sequence). The CDR3 sequence is CASSLGLAGGTTDTQYF. The CDR3 coding sequence is TGTGCCAGCAGTTTGGGACTAGCGGGAGGGACCACAGATACGCAGTATTTT.

This clonotype has just a few counts. The J gene is TRBJ1-1, the V gene TRBV25-1, with 7 bases matching TRBD1. The length of the CDR3 is 13 residues. Per the germline V gene, CDR1 is MGHDK and CDR2 is SYGVNS. The V and J ends lost 7 bases and 5 bases, in that order; junction bases with no gene match: 7. The CDR3 sequence is CASTIPGGTEAFF. The CDR3 nucleotides are TGTGCCAGCACCATTCCAGGGGGGACTGAAGCTTTCTTT.

V is TRBV7-3 and J is TRBJ2-2; TRBD1 agrees at 7 bases. Trimming removed 5 bases from V and 3 bases from J; junction bases left unmatched: 9. The CDR3 has 16 amino acids. CDR1 and CDR2 (germline): SGHTA, FQGTGA. The CDR3, as DNA: TGTGCCAGCAGCCCTAGACAGGGTATCGACACCGGGGAGCTGTTTTTT. This gives the protein CASSPRQGIDTGELFF.

This clonotype was seen a handful of times. The CDR3 reads CASSSLAGAETQYF. The CDR3 DNA reads as TGCGCCAGCAGCTCCCTAGCGGGAGCCGAGACCCAGTACTTC. This chain links TRBV5-1 with TRBJ2-5; 10 nucleotides line up with TRBD2. The V gene end was trimmed by 3 bases and the J gene end by 5 bases; junction bases not matched to a gene: 4. The CDR3 contains 14 residues. Germline V gives CDR1 SGHRS, CDR2 YFSETQ.

This clonotype has just a few counts. The CDR3 nucleotides read TGTGCCAGCAGTTTTACAGGGGGGTTGGCTAACTATGGCTACACCTTC. Its translation: CASSFTGGLANYGYTF. This rearrangement joins TRBV12-3 or TRBV12-4 to TRBJ1-2; TRBD1 agrees at 8 bases. This CDR3 region has 16 residues. The V segment lost 3 bases and the J segment 0 bases; nucleotides outside the gene matches: 6.

The rearrangement uses TRBV25-1 and TRBJ2-2; 11 nucleotides align to TRBD2. Germline CDR1 and CDR2: MGHDK and SYGVNS. The CDR3 loop spans 15 amino acids. V shed 3 bases and J 7 bases; nucleotides not matched to a gene: 4. The CDR3 sequence is CASSEPGTSGGELFF. CDR3 DNA sequence: TGTGCCAGCAGTGAGCCCGGGACTAGCGGCGGGGAGCTGTTTTTT.

The rearrangement joins TRBV11-2 to TRBJ1-6, with TRBD1 as a possible D gene (6 bases). This CDR3 has 18 residues. Trimming pared 4 bases from V and 0 bases from J, leaving 16 bases between. Germline CDR1 and CDR2: SGHAT and FQNNGV. This CDR3 reads CASSSPQGSSSYNSPLHF. As DNA, the CDR3 is TGTGCCAGCAGCTCCCCTCAGGGGTCGAGCTCCTATAATTCACCCCTCCACTTT.

The V call is TRBV5-1, the J call TRBJ2-5, with 9 bases identical to TRBD1. The germline V gene encodes CDR1 SGHRS and CDR2 YFSETQ. V shed 4 bases, J shed 10 bases, and the junction held 14 bases outside the gene matches. This CDR3 region has 15 residues. CDR3 amino acids: CASSATGGGPGDQYF. Written as DNA, the CDR3 is TGCGCCAGCAGCGCGACAGGGGGTGGGCCGGGGGACCAGTACTTC. The whole variable domain, filled in from reference TRBV5-1 and TRBJ2-5, reads KAGVTQTPRYLIKTRGQQVTLSCSPISGHRSVSWYQQTPGQGLQFLFEYFSETQRNKGNFPGRFSGRQFSNSRSEMNVSTLELGDSALYLCASSATGGGPGDQYFGPGTRLLVL.